This T cell receptor beta chain was profiled in a study of Ad26.COV2.S vaccination and SARS-CoV-2 variants. The treatment denotes: around 19 received Ad26.COV2.S at low or high dose, single or two shots; 5 received placebo; per-sample allocation not given. Each sample was drawn 63 days after the first injection (of vaccine or placebo). The CDR3 has 16 amino acids. V was cut by 0 bases and J by 4 bases, with 17 bases left in between. From germline, CDR1 is SGHKS and CDR2 YYEKEE (reference sequence). The method was immunoSEQ multiplex PCR; TCRdb's version includes in-frame clones alone and lacks a portion of them. Of some 250,000 clones detected, around 89% appear once; the ten largest clones hold approximately 11%. A note on this clone: Antigen: not known.

Study-wide findings and caveats: Non-spike TCR breadth did not differ much between vaccine and placebo recipients.

Sequences were derived from peripheral blood, sampled in a trial of Ad26.COV2.S vaccine versus placebo. The sequence was obtained from a person aged 18-65 years who received the Ad26.COV2.S COVID-19 vaccine or a placebo. This chain connects TRBV5-5 to TRBJ2-7, with a weak D call TRBD1 (6 bases). The CDR3 sequence: CASSLARGNLWYEQYF. The CDR3 coding sequence is TGTGCCAGCAGCTTGGCCAGGGGTAATTTATGGTACGAGCAGTACTTC.